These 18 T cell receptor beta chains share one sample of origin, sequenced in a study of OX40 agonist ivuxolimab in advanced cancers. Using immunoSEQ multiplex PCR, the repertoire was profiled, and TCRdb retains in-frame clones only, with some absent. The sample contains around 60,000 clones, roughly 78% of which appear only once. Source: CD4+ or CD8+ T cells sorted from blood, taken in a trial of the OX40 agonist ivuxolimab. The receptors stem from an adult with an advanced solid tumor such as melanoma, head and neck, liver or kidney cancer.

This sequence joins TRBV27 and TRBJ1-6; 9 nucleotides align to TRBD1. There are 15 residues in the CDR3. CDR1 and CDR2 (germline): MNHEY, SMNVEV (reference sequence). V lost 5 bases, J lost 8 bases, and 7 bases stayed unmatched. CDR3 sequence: CASSHYRGRDSPLHF. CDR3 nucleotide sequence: TGTGCCAGCAGTCATTACAGGGGGCGTGATTCACCCCTCCACTTT.

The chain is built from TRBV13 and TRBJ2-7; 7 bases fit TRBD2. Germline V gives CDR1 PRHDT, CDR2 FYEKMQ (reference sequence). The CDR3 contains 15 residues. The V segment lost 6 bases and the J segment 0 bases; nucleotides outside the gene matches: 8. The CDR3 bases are TGTGCCAGCAGTTATTGGCGGGGGTACTCCTACGAGCAGTACTTC. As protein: CASSYWRGYSYEQYF.

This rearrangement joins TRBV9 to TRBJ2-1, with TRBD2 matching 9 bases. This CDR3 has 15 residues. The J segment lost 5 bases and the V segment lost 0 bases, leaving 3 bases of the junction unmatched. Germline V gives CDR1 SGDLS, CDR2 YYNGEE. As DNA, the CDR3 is TGTGCCAGCAGCGTAGTTAGCGGGGGTAACAATGAGCAGTTCTTC. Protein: CASSVVSGGNNEQFF.

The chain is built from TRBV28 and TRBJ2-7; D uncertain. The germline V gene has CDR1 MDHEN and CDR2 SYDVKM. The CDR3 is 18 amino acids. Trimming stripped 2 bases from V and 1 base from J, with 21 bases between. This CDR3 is CASSLRYKSVETSYEQYF. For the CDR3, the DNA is TGTGCCAGCAGTTTACGCTATAAAAGTGTGGAGACGTCCTACGAGCAGTACTTC. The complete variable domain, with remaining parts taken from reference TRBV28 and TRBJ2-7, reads DVKVTQSSRYLVKRTGEKVFLECVQDMDHENMFWYRQDPGLGLRLIYFSYDVKMKEKGDIPEGYSVSREKKERFSLILESASTNQTSMYLCASSLRYKSVETSYEQYFGPGTRLTVT.

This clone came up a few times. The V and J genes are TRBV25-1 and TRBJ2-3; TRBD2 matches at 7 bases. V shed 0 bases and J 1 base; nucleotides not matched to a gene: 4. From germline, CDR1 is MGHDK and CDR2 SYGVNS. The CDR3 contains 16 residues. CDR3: CASSEYGGSRTDTQYF. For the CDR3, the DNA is TGTGCCAGCAGTGAATATGGCGGGAGTCGCACAGATACGCAGTATTTT.

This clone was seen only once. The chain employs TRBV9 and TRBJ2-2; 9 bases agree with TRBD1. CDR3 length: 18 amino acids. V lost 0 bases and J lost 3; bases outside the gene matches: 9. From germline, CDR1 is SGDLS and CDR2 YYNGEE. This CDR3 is CASSVDTGGFSYTGELFF. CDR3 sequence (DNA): TGTGCCAGCAGCGTAGATACAGGGGGCTTCAGTTACACCGGGGAGCTGTTTTTT.

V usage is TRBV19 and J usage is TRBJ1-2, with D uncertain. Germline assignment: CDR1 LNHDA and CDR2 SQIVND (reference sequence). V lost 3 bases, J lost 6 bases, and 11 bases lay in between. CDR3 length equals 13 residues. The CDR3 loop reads CASSIRGADGYTF. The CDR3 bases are TGTGCCAGTAGTATTCGGGGAGCGGATGGCTACACCTTC.

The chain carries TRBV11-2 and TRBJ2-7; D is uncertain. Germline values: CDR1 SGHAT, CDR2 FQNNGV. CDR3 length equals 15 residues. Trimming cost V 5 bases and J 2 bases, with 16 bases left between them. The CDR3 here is CASSPKMGSPYEQYF. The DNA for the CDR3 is TGTGCCAGCAGCCCGAAGATGGGGTCTCCCTACGAGCAGTACTTC.

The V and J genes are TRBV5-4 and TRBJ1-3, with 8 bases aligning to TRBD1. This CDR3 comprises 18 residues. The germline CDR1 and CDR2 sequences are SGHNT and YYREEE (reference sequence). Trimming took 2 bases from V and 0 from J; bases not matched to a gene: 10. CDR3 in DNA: TGTGCCAGCAGCTTCATACCGGGACAGGTCATCTCTGGAAACACCATATATTTT. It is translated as CASSFIPGQVISGNTIYF.

CDR3 DNA: TGTGCCATCAGCGCCGGACAGGGCTATAATTCACCCCTCCACTTT. Encoded protein: CAISAGQGYNSPLHF. This chain joins TRBV10-3 and TRBJ1-6; 8 bases map to TRBD1. Germline CDR1 and CDR2: ENHRY and SYGVKD. The CDR3 loop spans 15 amino acids. V shed 6 bases, J shed 3 bases, and the junction held 4 bases outside the gene matches.

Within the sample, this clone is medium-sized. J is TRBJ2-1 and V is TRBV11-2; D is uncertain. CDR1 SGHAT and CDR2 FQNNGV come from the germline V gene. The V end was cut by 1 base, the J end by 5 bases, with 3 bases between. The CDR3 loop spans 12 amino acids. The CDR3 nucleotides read TGTGCCAGCAGCTTAGGTCACAATGAGCAGTTCTTC. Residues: CASSLGHNEQFF.

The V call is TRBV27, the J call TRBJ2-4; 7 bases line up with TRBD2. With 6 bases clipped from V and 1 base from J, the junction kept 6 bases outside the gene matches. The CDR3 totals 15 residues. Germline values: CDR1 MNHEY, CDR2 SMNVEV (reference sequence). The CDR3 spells CASSLWGGAKNIQYF. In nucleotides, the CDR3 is TGTGCCAGCAGCCTCTGGGGGGGGGCCAAAAACATTCAGTACTTC.

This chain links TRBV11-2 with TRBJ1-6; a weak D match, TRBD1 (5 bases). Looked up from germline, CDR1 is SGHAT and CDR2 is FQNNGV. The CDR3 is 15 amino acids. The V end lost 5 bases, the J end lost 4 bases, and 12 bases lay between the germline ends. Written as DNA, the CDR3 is TGTGCCAGCAGCACGGGGACCGTGTATAATTCACCCCTCCACTTT. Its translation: CASSTGTVYNSPLHF.

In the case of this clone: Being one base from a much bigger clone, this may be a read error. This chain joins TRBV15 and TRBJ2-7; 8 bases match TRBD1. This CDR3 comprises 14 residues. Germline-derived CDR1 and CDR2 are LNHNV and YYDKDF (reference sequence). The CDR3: CTTSTGTGAYEQYF. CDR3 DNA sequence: TGTACCACCAGCACCGGGACAGGAGCCTACGAGCAGTACTTC.

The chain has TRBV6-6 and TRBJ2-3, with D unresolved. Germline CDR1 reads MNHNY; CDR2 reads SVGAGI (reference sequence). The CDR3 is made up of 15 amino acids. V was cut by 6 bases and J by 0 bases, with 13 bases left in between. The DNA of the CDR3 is TGTGCCAGCAGGGATGGGCCTACTAGCACAGATACGCAGTATTTT. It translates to CASRDGPTSTDTQYF.

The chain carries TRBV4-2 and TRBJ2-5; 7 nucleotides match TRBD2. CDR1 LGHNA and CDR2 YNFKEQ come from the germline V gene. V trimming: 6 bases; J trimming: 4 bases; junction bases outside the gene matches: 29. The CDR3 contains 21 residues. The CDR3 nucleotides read TGTGCCAGCAGACAACTCACATCATTGGATTGGGGCGGGAGAGAAGGAGAGACCCAGTACTTC. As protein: CASRQLTSLDWGGREGETQYF.

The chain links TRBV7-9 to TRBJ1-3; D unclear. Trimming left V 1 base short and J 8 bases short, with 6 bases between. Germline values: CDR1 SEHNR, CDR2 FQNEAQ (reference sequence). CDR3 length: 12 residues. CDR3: CASSLDGDTIYF. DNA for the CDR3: TGTGCCAGCAGCTTAGACGGGGACACCATATATTTT.

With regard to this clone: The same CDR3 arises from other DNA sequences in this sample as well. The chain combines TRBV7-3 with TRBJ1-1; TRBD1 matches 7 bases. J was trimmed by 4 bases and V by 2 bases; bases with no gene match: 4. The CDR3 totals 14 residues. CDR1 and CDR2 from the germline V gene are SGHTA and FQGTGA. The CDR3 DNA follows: TGTGCCAGCAGCTTATTACAGGGGAGCACTGAAGCTTTCTTT. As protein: CASSLLQGSTEAFF. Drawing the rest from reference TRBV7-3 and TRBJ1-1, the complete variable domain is GAGVSQTPSNKVTEKGKYVELRCDPISGHTALYWYRQSLGQGPEFLIYFQGTGAADDSGLPNDRFFAVRPEGSVSTLKIQRTERGDSAVYLCASSLLQGSTEAFFGQGTRLTVV.